This TCR beta chain was profiled in a study of blood T cell repertoires in COVID-19. Study-level background: PBMCs, B-cell-depleted T cells, or T cells were the source of the cDNA or gDNA that made up the material.

Only in-frame clones appear in the TCRdb table, and some are missing; sequencing was by immunoSEQ multiplex PCR. This table has 250,000 to 350,000 clones, 70% to 90% appearing once. The CDR3 runs 15 residues. The germline V and J ends were trimmed by 0 bases and 4 bases, with 13 bases remaining between them. Germline CDR1 and CDR2: SGHDT and YYEEEE. Sequenced sample: peripheral blood. The source of this sequence is a woman aged 50 to 60 who had recovered from COVID-19. This chain connects TRBV5-6 to TRBJ1-2; maybe TRBD1 (6 bases). The CDR3 DNA reads as TGTGCCAGCAGCTTGGGACAGGCCTATTTCTATGGCTACACCTTC. This codes for CASSLGQAYFYGYTF.